These 21 T cell receptor beta chains were sequenced from one sample in a study of radiotherapy plus CTLA-4 blockade in lung cancer. Using immunoSEQ multiplex PCR, the repertoire was profiled, and TCRdb retains in-frame clones only, with some absent. The repertoire holds over 75,000 clones, with 83% as singletons. The sample here was peripheral blood, taken from a patient treated with radiotherapy plus ipilimumab. The receptors here all came from a human donor with non-small cell lung cancer who had stable disease on radiotherapy plus ipilimumab.

As to this clone: At one of its ends the junction is not consistent with the germline gene, which may arise from a read error. The V gene is TRBV9, the J gene TRBJ2-7; weak D call: TRBD1 (6 bases). The CDR3 spans 14 residues. Germline V gene sequence: CDR1 SGDLS, CDR2 YYNGEE. The CDR3 nucleotides read TGTGCCAGCGGCGTCCGACAGGAGCCCTACGAGCAGTACTTC. Residues: CASGVRQEPYEQYF.

This clone has just a few counts. This sequence joins TRBV9 and TRBJ2-3; 8 bases agree with TRBD1. Germline lookup yields CDR1 SGDLS and CDR2 YYNGEE. V lost 3 bases to trimming and J lost 1 base; unmatched junction nucleotides: 7. This CDR3 spans 16 amino acids. CDR3 amino acids: CASSAQGARGTDTQYF. The CDR3 coding sequence is TGTGCCAGCAGCGCCCAGGGGGCGCGTGGCACAGATACGCAGTATTTT.

The chain links TRBV5-6 to TRBJ2-1; 7 bases are shared with TRBD1. Losses at the gene ends were 4 bases for V and 5 bases for J; bases not matched to a gene: 15. Per germline, CDR1 SGHDT and CDR2 YYEEEE. This CDR3 is built from 17 residues. The CDR3 DNA is TGTGCCAGCAGCCGATACATAGACAGGGACAGCCACAATGAGCAGTTCTTC. Translated: CASSRYIDRDSHNEQFF.

This rearrangement joins TRBV28 to TRBJ1-3; D perhaps matches TRBD1 (6 bases). V was clipped by 6 bases and J by 0 bases, with 12 bases between them. The germline CDR1 and CDR2 sequences are MDHEN and SYDVKM. CDR3 length equals 15 residues. CDR3 amino acids: CASSPGQLSGNTIYF. The CDR3 coding sequence is TGTGCCAGCAGCCCCGGACAGCTCTCTGGAAACACCATATATTTT.

This chain links TRBV6-5 with TRBJ2-2; 8 bases map to TRBD1. CDR3 length: 15 residues. With V trimmed by 8 bases and J by 6 bases, 11 bases remained unmatched. The V gene's germline CDR1 is MNHEY and CDR2 SVGAGI. CDR3 sequence: CASRDRSTYSGELFF. In DNA form, the CDR3 reads TGTGCCAGCCGGGACAGGAGTACCTACTCCGGGGAGCTGTTTTTT.

This rearrangement joins TRBV27 to TRBJ2-5, with D tentatively TRBD2 (6 bases). Germline CDR1 MNHEY, CDR2 SMNVEV (reference sequence). This CDR3 contains 16 residues. V was trimmed by 3 bases and J by 5 bases, leaving 19 bases between them. In DNA, the CDR3 is TGTGCCAGCAGTTTCTCTCTCGCGGGGTTTAAGGAGACCCAGTACTTC. This translates into CASSFSLAGFKETQYF.

V gene TRBV6-5 combines with J gene TRBJ1-6; D remains unclear. This CDR3 is built from 14 residues. The V gene lost 5 bases and the J gene lost 6 bases, with 11 bases spanning the gap. Germline V lookup: CDR1 MNHEY, CDR2 SVGAGI. CDR3 residues: CASSEGDINSPLHF. DNA of the CDR3: TGTGCCAGCAGTGAGGGAGACATTAATTCACCCCTCCACTTT.

This chain uses TRBV11-2 with TRBJ1-6; D is ambiguous. V was cut by 5 bases and J by 10 bases, with 21 bases left in between. Per the germline V gene, CDR1 is SGHAT and CDR2 is FQNNGV. CDR3 length: 16 residues. The CDR3 reads CASSRYTGSIGSPLHF. CDR3 in DNA: TGTGCCAGCAGCCGGTACACGGGCTCTATAGGGTCACCCCTCCACTTT.

To note about this clone: The same CDR3 arises from other DNA sequences in this sample as well. The rearrangement joins TRBV15 to TRBJ2-7; 9 bases fit TRBD1. Germline V gene sequence: CDR1 LNHNV, CDR2 YYDKDF (reference sequence). This CDR3 spans 15 amino acids. Trimming cost V 0 bases and J 3 bases; bases outside gene matches: 3. This CDR3 reads CATSRETGGIYEQYF. The CDR3 DNA follows: TGTGCCACCAGCAGAGAGACAGGGGGGATCTACGAGCAGTACTTC.

The chain joins TRBV6-1 to TRBJ2-7; D gene uncertain. Looked up from germline, CDR1 is MNHNS and CDR2 is SASEGT. The CDR3 is made up of 14 amino acids. Trimming removed 7 bases from V and 0 bases from J, with 13 bases in between. This CDR3 reads CASNAFGDSYEQYF. The CDR3 region has the DNA TGTGCCAGCAATGCGTTTGGGGACTCCTACGAGCAGTACTTC.

The V call is TRBV4-1, the J call TRBJ2-1; the match to TRBD2 covers 8 bases. Germline CDR1 MGHRA, CDR2 YSYEKL. Trimming cost V 4 bases and J 4 bases; bases outside gene matches: 9. The CDR3 is 16 residues long. For the CDR3, the DNA is TGCGCCAGCAGCCCTTTGAAGCGGGGGCCTTACAATGAGCAGTTCTTC. It yields the protein CASSPLKRGPYNEQFF.

As regards this clone: The sample contains more than one DNA sequence encoding this CDR3. J is TRBJ2-3 and V is TRBV5-4, with D unresolved. CDR1 SGHNT and CDR2 YYREEE come from the germline V gene (reference sequence). This CDR3 comprises 12 residues. V was trimmed by 3 bases and J by 0 bases, leaving 2 bases between them. DNA of the CDR3: TGTGCCAGCAGCTCCAGCACAGATACGCAGTATTTT. Protein sequence: CASSSSTDTQYF.

The rearrangement links TRBV6-5 to TRBJ1-2, with a weak D call TRBD1 (5 bases). CDR3 size: 13 residues. V lost 7 bases and J lost 3, with 12 bases in between. Germline V gives CDR1 MNHEY, CDR2 SVGAGI. The CDR3 sequence is CASISPTDYGYTF. The DNA of the CDR3 is TGTGCCAGCATTAGTCCGACAGACTATGGCTACACCTTC.

The chain couples TRBV7-9 to TRBJ1-2, with D possibly matching TRBD1 (6 bases). Germline CDR1 and CDR2: SEHNR and FQNEAQ (reference sequence). The length of the CDR3 is 15 residues. V was trimmed by 0 bases and J by 5 bases, leaving 13 bases between them. CDR3 residues: CASSLARGARYGYTF. CDR3 in DNA: TGTGCCAGCAGCTTAGCGCGGGGGGCTCGTTATGGCTACACCTTC.

The genes are TRBV2 and TRBJ2-7; 7 nucleotides align to TRBD2. The CDR3 contains 14 residues. The V gene's germline CDR1 is SNHLY and CDR2 FYNNEI. Trimming cost V 8 bases and J 5 bases; bases outside gene matches: 12. The CDR3 spells CASHPTSVRNEQYF. CDR3 sequence (DNA): TGTGCCAGCCATCCTACTAGCGTACGGAACGAGCAGTACTTC.

The J gene is TRBJ2-1, the V gene TRBV15, with 8 bases matching TRBD1. Germline V gene lookup returns CDR1 LNHNV and CDR2 YYDKDF (reference sequence). CDR3 length: 18 amino acids. Trimming took 0 bases from V and 6 from J; bases not matched to a gene: 13. The CDR3 bases are TGTGCCACCAGCAGAGATAAGGGTGGACAGGGAAATCCCAATGAGCAGTTCTTC. Protein product: CATSRDKGGQGNPNEQFF.

This chain connects TRBV11-2 to TRBJ2-2; 9 bases agree with TRBD1. This CDR3 contains 14 residues. V lost 3 bases and J lost 6; bases outside the gene matches: 2. Germline V gene sequence: CDR1 SGHAT, CDR2 FQNNGV. The CDR3 bases are TGTGCCAGCAGCTTTGACAGGGGGGCCGGGGAGCTGTTTTTT. Its translation is CASSFDRGAGELFF. The full variable domain, with the rest looked up from reference TRBV11-2 and TRBJ2-2, is EAGVAQSPRYKIIEKRQSVAFWCNPISGHATLYWYQQILGQGPKLLIQFQNNGVVDDSQLPKDRFSAERLKGVDSTLKIQPAKLEDSAVYLCASSFDRGAGELFFGEGSRLTVL.

The chain is built from TRBV5-6 and TRBJ1-1; a possible D gene is TRBD1 (5 bases). V was cut by 2 bases and J by 2 bases, with 13 bases left in between. CDR3 size: 15 residues. CDR1 is SGHDT and CDR2 is YYEEEE in the germline V gene. Written as DNA, the CDR3 is TGTGCCAGCAGCTTCGTCGAGGGGAGAAACACTGAAGCTTTCTTT. This encodes CASSFVEGRNTEAFF.

This chain links TRBV28 with TRBJ2-7; 8 nucleotides match TRBD2. The CDR3 is 16 amino acids. Germline V gene data show CDR1 as MDHEN and CDR2 as SYDVKM. After removal of 5 bases from V and 2 bases from J, the junction contained 11 bases not matched to a gene. The CDR3 protein is CASSPTSGTATYEQYF. CDR3 in DNA: TGTGCCAGCAGTCCTACTAGCGGCACAGCTACCTACGAGCAGTACTTC.

The chain combines TRBV30 with TRBJ1-2; TRBD1 is a possible D gene (5 bases). Germline CDR1 reads GTSNPN; CDR2 reads SVGIG (reference sequence). This CDR3 region has 16 residues. V was clipped by 3 bases and J by 8 bases, with 25 bases between them. This CDR3 reads CAWRDGLNGAMGGYTF. DNA of the CDR3: TGTGCCTGGAGAGATGGGTTGAACGGGGCTATGGGGGGCTACACCTTC.

The chain employs TRBV11-1 and TRBJ1-1; TRBD1 might be the D (5 bases). V lost 3 bases, J lost 5 bases, and 10 bases lay in between. CDR3 length equals 13 residues. In germline, CDR1 is SGHAT, CDR2 FQDESV (reference sequence). CDR3 DNA: TGTGCCAGCAGCTTTCCAGGGAGGACTGAAGCTTTCTTT. Translation gives CASSFPGRTEAFF.